These 20 T cell receptor beta chains originate from one sample sequenced in a study of regulatory T cells in long-lasting Graves disease. CDR3-region Arm-PCR and iRepertoire HTBI primers produced the TCR beta libraries. TCRdb fed the multiplex PCR reads into MiXCR, producing one record per CDR3 protein. The sample contains hundreds of thousands of distinct CDR3 sequences, roughly 15% of which appear only once. This sample's time point: newly diagnosed GD, antithyroid drugs for less than 3 months. PBMC-extracted RNA yielded the TCR library. These sequences were also reported in another study, on T cells in Graves' hyperthyroidism and ophthalmopathy.

Sequenced here: peripheral blood mononuclear cells (PBMCs), sampled at new diagnosis, from a patient treated with antithyroid drugs. These receptors originate from a woman aged 25 to 39 with Graves disease.

The table lists this clonotype with many counts. J is TRBJ2-3 and V is TRBV7-3, with 7 bases matching TRBD2. CDR1 is SGHTA, CDR2 FQGTGA, per germline. This CDR3 has 16 residues. The V segment lost 4 bases and the J segment 2 bases; nucleotides outside the gene matches: 9. The CDR3 sequence: CASSSISGADTDTQYF. CDR3 bases: TGTGCCAGCAGCTCTATAAGCGGGGCGGACACAGATACGCAGTATTTT.

In its sample, this clonotype was seen a few times. This chain joins TRBV7-9 and TRBJ1-4; TRBD1 agrees at 10 bases. Germline lookup yields CDR1 SEHNR and CDR2 FQNEAQ (reference sequence). Trimming took 6 bases from V and 6 from J; bases not matched to a gene: 4. The CDR3 length is 14 residues. The CDR3, as DNA: TGTGCCAGCAGAAAAGGGACAGGGGATGAAAAACTGTTTTTT. Amino acids: CASRKGTGDEKLFF.

For this clonotype: Since a far larger clone is one base different, this is likely a read error. This CDR3 is missing its conserved last phenylalanine or tryptophan, likely due to a read error. The chain uses TRBV6-1 and TRBJ2-7; D unresolved. The germline gives CDR1 MNHNS, CDR2 SASEGT. V lost 8 bases, J lost 5 bases, and 7 bases lay in between. CDR3 size: 10 residues. The CDR3 DNA reads as TGTGCCAGCGGTGTCGACGAGCAGTACCTC. Its translation: CASGVDEQYL.

The rearrangement uses TRBV20-1 and TRBJ2-1; possible D gene TRBD2, 6 bases. V lost 3 bases and J lost 7, with 13 bases in between. Per the germline V gene, CDR1 is DFQATT and CDR2 is SNEGSKA (reference sequence). The CDR3 has 13 residues. The CDR3 DNA reads as TGCAGTGCTAGCGGGAGTTTAGGAAATGAGCAGTTCTTC. As protein: CSASGSLGNEQFF.

The chain has TRBV10-1 and TRBJ2-7; the D is unclear. V dropped 5 bases and J dropped 7 bases, with 15 bases sitting between them. CDR1 is WNHNN and CDR2 is SYGVQD in the germline V gene (reference sequence). The CDR3 length is 13 residues. CDR3 coding DNA: TGCGCCAGCAGTCCTGGAGCCTATAGGGAGCAGTACTTC. Translated: CASSPGAYREQYF.

This clonotype was seen ten or more times. J is TRBJ1-5 and V is TRBV30; D is unclear. Germline V gene sequence: CDR1 GTSNPN, CDR2 SVGIG (reference sequence). The V gene lost 5 bases and the J gene lost 5 bases, with 7 bases spanning the gap. The CDR3 sequence is 11 residues long. The DNA of the CDR3 is TGTGCCTGGGGCATAGATCAGCCCCAGCATTTT. It specifies CAWGIDQPQHF.

This clonotype has a handful of counts. The chain is built from TRBV19 and TRBJ1-1; 8 bases are a match to TRBD1. V shed 3 bases, J shed 3 bases, and the junction held 9 bases outside the gene matches. Germline V CDR1 and CDR2: LNHDA, SQIVND (reference sequence). This CDR3 has 16 residues. The CDR3 nucleotides read TGTGCCAGTAGTATCCCGCAGGGGGCTTGGTACACTGAAGCTTTCTTT. This sequence encodes CASSIPQGAWYTEAFF.

V is TRBV2 and J is TRBJ1-3, with TRBD1 as a possible D gene (6 bases). Trimming pared 7 bases from V and 0 bases from J, leaving 13 bases between. This CDR3 is 15 amino acids long. Germline V CDR1 and CDR2: SNHLY, FYNNEI. CDR3 DNA: TGTGCCAGCAAGACAGGTTTTCGCTCTGGAAACACCATATATTTT. Translated, it gives CASKTGFRSGNTIYF.

The chain uses TRBV6-1 and TRBJ1-6, with a tentative D call TRBD1 (5 bases). Per the germline V gene, CDR1 is MNHNS and CDR2 is SASEGT. The CDR3 length is 13 residues. V was trimmed by 8 bases and J by 10 bases, leaving 15 bases between them. CDR3 region: CASSLQEGSPLHF. In DNA form, the CDR3 reads TGTGCCAGCTCTCTACAGGAGGGCTCACCCCTCCACTTT.

This clonotype was detected many times. The J gene is TRBJ1-3, the V gene TRBV28, with D possibly matching TRBD1 (6 bases). This CDR3 spans 16 amino acids. Germline V gives CDR1 MDHEN, CDR2 SYDVKM. V was clipped by 5 bases and J by 0 bases, with 14 bases between them. Here the CDR3 reads CASSPRTVSSGNTIYF. The CDR3 DNA is TGTGCCAGCAGTCCGCGGACAGTCTCCTCTGGAAACACCATATATTTT.

This clonotype was seen just once. The chain couples TRBV5-1 to TRBJ1-2; maybe TRBD1 (5 bases). The CDR3 has 12 residues. Trimming pared 8 bases from V and 2 bases from J, leaving 10 bases between. Germline-derived CDR1 and CDR2 are SGHRS and YFSETQ. DNA for the CDR3: TGCGCCAGTCATCAGGGAAACTATGGCTACACCTTC. Protein product: CASHQGNYGYTF.

The chain is built from TRBV20-1 and TRBJ2-7; 7 bases map to TRBD2. CDR3 length: 15 residues. Germline CDR1 is DFQATT and CDR2 is SNEGSKA (reference sequence). Trimming removed 0 bases from V and 3 bases from J; junction bases left unmatched: 8. The CDR3 bases are TGCAGTGCTAGAGATCCCGGCGGGAGTCTCTACGAGCAGTACTTC. It yields the protein CSARDPGGSLYEQYF.

The genes are TRBV5-1 and TRBJ2-3; 9 bases fit TRBD2. The CDR3 consists of 15 residues. Trimming took 7 bases from V and 6 from J; bases not matched to a gene: 12. CDR1 and CDR2 from the germline V gene are SGHRS and YFSETQ. The DNA for the CDR3 is TGCGCCAGCTCCTTCTTTCGGGCGGGAGGGGATACGCAGTATTTT. Translating gives CASSFFRAGGDTQYF.

Only a few counts were recorded for this clonotype. The chain links TRBV6-1 to TRBJ2-6, with 10 bases matching TRBD1. The CDR3 consists of 17 residues. The germline V gene encodes CDR1 MNHNS and CDR2 SASEGT. Trimming cost V 6 bases and J 0 bases; bases outside gene matches: 5. CDR3 residues: CASSRDRGNSGANVLTF. DNA of the CDR3: TGTGCCAGCAGCCGGGACAGGGGAAACTCTGGGGCCAACGTCCTGACTTTC.

In this sample, this clonotype turned up a few times. The chain recombines TRBV6-1 with TRBJ1-3; no firm D call. CDR1 is MNHNS, CDR2 SASEGT, per germline. With 10 bases removed from V and 0 bases from J, the gap between germline ends came to 7 bases. The length of the CDR3 is 12 residues. The CDR3: CAIAGSGNTIYF. CDR3 nucleotides: TGTGCCATTGCGGGCTCTGGAAACACCATATATTTT.

The genes are TRBV19 and TRBJ2-7; D not resolved. V was pared by 3 bases and J by 0 bases, with 12 bases between. CDR3 size: 15 residues. CDR1 is LNHDA, CDR2 SQIVND, per germline (reference sequence). This CDR3 is CASSIGPWGSYEQYF. The CDR3, as DNA: TGTGCCAGTAGTATCGGACCATGGGGCTCCTACGAGCAGTACTTC.

This clonotype has only a few counts. Germline is not matched at one junction end, which may reflect a read error. The rearrangement joins TRBV7-3 to TRBJ2-6; TRBD1 is a possible D gene (5 bases). Germline-derived CDR1 and CDR2 are SGHTA and FQGTGA. This CDR3 region has 15 residues. This CDR3 reads CASSLQGSGANVLAF. The CDR3 DNA follows: TGTGCCAGCAGCTTGCAGGGTTCTGGGGCCAACGTCCTGGCTTTC.

This clonotype occurred a few times. The chain carries TRBV6-1 and TRBJ2-1; 8 bases line up with TRBD2. The CDR3 covers 19 residues. The V gene's germline CDR1 is MNHNS and CDR2 SASEGT. Trimming cost V 6 bases and J 4 bases; bases outside gene matches: 20. In DNA form, the CDR3 reads TGTGCCAGCAGCCCCTCGGGTAGCGGGACCGCGGGATATTACAATGAGCAGTTCTTC. It translates to CASSPSGSGTAGYYNEQFF.

V usage is TRBV3-1 and J usage is TRBJ2-7; maybe TRBD2 (5 bases). V was trimmed by 3 bases and J by 7 bases, leaving 10 bases between them. The CDR3 has 12 residues. Germline lookup yields CDR1 LGHDT and CDR2 YNNKEL (reference sequence). In nucleotides, the CDR3 is TGTGCCAGCAGCCAGTCCCGAGGGGAGCAGTACTTC. As protein: CASSQSRGEQYF.

The sample holds a few counts of this clonotype. The chain recombines TRBV5-1 with TRBJ2-5; TRBD1 matches 7 bases. The CDR3 totals 15 residues. After removal of 4 bases from V and 0 bases from J, the junction contained 6 bases not matched to a gene. CDR1 is SGHRS, CDR2 YFSETQ, per germline. CDR3 in DNA: TGCGCCAGCAGCCTCGGGACAGCCAACCAAGAGACCCAGTACTTC. Encoded protein: CASSLGTANQETQYF.